This T cell receptor beta chain appears in the sequencing data of a study of early T cells in non-severe SARS-CoV-2 infection. As for the study in general: Investigators sequenced bulk RNA drawn from unsorted whole blood, and chains remained unpaired. Broader study findings: VDJdb matching skewed toward anti-spike CD8 responses, missing private and CD4 specificities.

The sample holds many counts of this clonotype. The antigen is unknown. Unique molecular identifiers tagged individual cDNA molecules. TCRdb analysed the 5' RACE reads with MiXCR anew, one entry per CDR3 protein. The table lists 25,000 to 35,000 distinct CDR3 sequences, 5.8% of them singletons, with around 5% in the top ten. From germline, CDR1 is MNHEY and CDR2 SVGAGI. Trimming removed 4 bases from V and 4 bases from J, with 13 bases in between. This CDR3 has 15 amino acids. The chain joins TRBV6-5 to TRBJ2-2, with a possible D match to TRBD2 (7 bases). Sequenced: whole blood. The source of this sequence is an adult who was a healthcare worker with PCR-confirmed SARS-CoV-2 infection or an uninfected control (not recorded which). The CDR3 region has the DNA TGTGCCAGCAGTTCCGCGGGGGCGGTCACCGGGGAGCTGTTTTTT. Encoded protein: CASSSAGAVTGELFF.